This TCR beta chain was documented in a study of brain T cells in children with intractable seizures. Notes on the study in general: Pre-surgery blood may have been undersampled, hiding some clones. Only CDR3 sequence similarity suggested viral specificity, without known HCMV serostatus.

The sequenced cases were selected for having the highest brain T cell transcript signatures. Patients received at least one anti-epileptic drug before surgery. On this clone itself: Its antigen is unknown.

The CDR3 has 13 residues. Germline CDR1 reads MDHEN; CDR2 reads SYDVKM. Trimming stripped 6 bases from V and 4 bases from J, with 12 bases between. The repertoire was sequenced with immunoSEQ multiplex PCR; TCRdb's copy has only in-frame clones and lacks some. This table holds 80,000 or so clones, around 91% found once. This sequence originates from a girl aged 2 to 10 with Rasmussen encephalitis and intractable seizures. The chain combines TRBV28 with TRBJ1-2; D gene unclear. The specimen was peripheral blood, collected at surgery. The chain's CDR3 is CASSQPGGYGYTF. The CDR3 DNA follows: TGTGCCAGCAGCCAACCCGGCGGCTATGGCTACACCTTC.